The 9 T cell receptor beta chains reported below all come from one sample, sequenced in a study of control samples from healthy donors and cancer patients. Generated by immunoSEQ multiplex PCR, the TCRdb table keeps only in-frame clones and is missing some. The sample has about 160,000 clones; under 96% are singletons. Specimen: blood. Every receptor here comes from a woman in her thirties in good health.

DNA for the CDR3: TGTGCCAGCAGGCGGTTCGGGGGAGGTGTCGATACGCAGTATTTT. It yields the protein CASRRFGGGVDTQYF. The rearrangement joins TRBV2 to TRBJ2-3; weak D call: TRBD2 (6 bases). The germline V gene has CDR1 SNHLY and CDR2 FYNNEI. Trimming removed 6 bases from V and 6 bases from J, with 19 bases in between. The CDR3 is 15 residues long.

The CDR3 protein is CATQPRDISYNEQFF. The CDR3 bases are TGTGCCACCCAGCCCAGGGATATTTCCTACAATGAGCAGTTCTTC. The V and J genes are TRBV10-3 and TRBJ2-1; D is perhaps TRBD1 (5 bases). The length of the CDR3 is 15 residues. Deletions cut 10 bases from V and 1 base from J, with 17 bases between. The V gene's germline CDR1 is ENHRY and CDR2 SYGVKD.

This chain joins TRBV7-3 and TRBJ2-1, with D unresolved. The CDR3 consists of 14 residues. The V gene lost 3 bases and the J gene lost 5 bases, with 11 bases spanning the gap. Germline V CDR1 and CDR2: SGHTA, FQGTGA. The CDR3: CASSFRRVDNEQFF. In DNA, the CDR3 is TGTGCCAGCAGCTTCCGACGGGTCGACAATGAGCAGTTCTTC.

The rearrangement joins TRBV5-1 to TRBJ1-2; D call uncertain. The germline gives CDR1 SGHRS, CDR2 YFSETQ. Trimming removed 0 bases at V and 3 bases at J, with 12 bases between. The CDR3 has 15 amino acids. The CDR3 nucleotides are TGCGCCAGCAGCTTGGTAGGTGACGCCCACTATGGCTACACCTTC. Its translation is CASSLVGDAHYGYTF.

This clone was seen a single time. The J gene is TRBJ2-5, the V gene TRBV5-1; TRBD2 matches 11 bases. The CDR3 has 18 residues. Germline V gene sequence: CDR1 SGHRS, CDR2 YFSETQ. J gave up 3 bases and V 0 bases, and 10 bases lay outside the gene matches. The CDR3: CASSLARGGLAVKETQYF. Here the CDR3 DNA reads TGCGCCAGCAGCTTGGCCAGGGGGGGACTAGCGGTTAAAGAGACCCAGTACTTC.

V is TRBV9 and J is TRBJ2-1; no clear D. Germline V gene sequence: CDR1 SGDLS, CDR2 YYNGEE. CDR3 length: 16 residues. Trimming shortened V by 0 bases and J by 0 bases, and 10 bases separated the two germline ends. CDR3 nucleotides: TGTGCCAGCAGCGTAGAAGCCCGAAGCTCCTACAATGAGCAGTTCTTC. Residues: CASSVEARSSYNEQFF.

V usage is TRBV19 and J usage is TRBJ1-5; D gene unclear. Trimming pared 6 bases from V and 0 bases from J, leaving 9 bases between. Germline assignment: CDR1 LNHDA and CDR2 SQIVND (reference sequence). This CDR3 spans 14 amino acids. CDR3 DNA sequence: TGTGCCAGTAGCGGCAGCTTTAGCAATCAGCCCCAGCATTTT. It yields the protein CASSGSFSNQPQHF.

Details on this clone: The sample has other DNA sequences that encode this CDR3 too. J is TRBJ2-1 and V is TRBV6-5, with 7 bases that match TRBD1. Per germline, CDR1 MNHEY and CDR2 SVGAGI. This CDR3 is 15 amino acids long. The V and J ends lost 5 bases and 0 bases, in that order; junction bases with no gene match: 4. The CDR3 region is CASSRDSSSYNEQFF. The CDR3 nucleotides read TGTGCCAGCAGTCGGGACAGTAGCTCCTACAATGAGCAGTTCTTC.

The chain recombines TRBV6-6 with TRBJ1-3, with D unresolved. Deletions cut 2 bases from V and 4 bases from J, with 15 bases between. The CDR3 has 16 residues. Germline values: CDR1 MNHNY, CDR2 SVGAGI (reference sequence). The chain's CDR3 is CASSYLDLFSGNTIYF. CDR3 bases: TGTGCCAGCAGTTACCTGGACCTCTTCTCGGGAAACACCATATATTTT.